This T cell receptor (beta chain) was captured by sequencing in a study of shared clonotypes between healthy human individuals. Study-wide findings and caveats: The naive CD4 repertoires of several donors were compared, and around 5.1% of clonotypes were shared. Clonotype sharing among donors likely depends on sequencing depth.

At a deep level, the assay was run. Clones were read by immunoSEQ multiplex PCR, and TCRdb kept only the in-frame ones, dropping some. The profile shows roughly 300,000 clones, roughly 84% of them singletons. On this clone itself: The antigen is unknown.

The CDR3 runs to 12 residues. The V end was cut by 0 bases, the J end by 8 bases, with 8 bases between. CDR1 and CDR2 (germline): SGHRS, YFSETQ. Sequenced material: memory CD8+ T cells sorted from blood. Noted subset: CD45RO+ cells pooled with CCR7-negative TemRA cells. The V gene is TRBV5-1, the J gene TRBJ1-2; D possibly corresponds to TRBD1 (6 bases). This TCR came from a man aged 18 to 29 in good health. This chain's CDR3 is CASSLATGGYTF. The CDR3 DNA follows: TGCGCCAGCAGCTTGGCGACAGGCGGCTACACCTTC.